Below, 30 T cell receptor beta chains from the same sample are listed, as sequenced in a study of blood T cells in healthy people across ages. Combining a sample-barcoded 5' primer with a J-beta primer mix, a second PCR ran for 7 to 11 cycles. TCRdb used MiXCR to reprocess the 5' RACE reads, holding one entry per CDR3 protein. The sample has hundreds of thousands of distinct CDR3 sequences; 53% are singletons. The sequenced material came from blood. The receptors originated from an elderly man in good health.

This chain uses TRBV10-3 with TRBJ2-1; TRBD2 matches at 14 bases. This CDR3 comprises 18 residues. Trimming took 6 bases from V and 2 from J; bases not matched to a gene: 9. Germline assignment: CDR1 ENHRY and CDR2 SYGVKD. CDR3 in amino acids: CAIRGTSGGPAAYNEQFF. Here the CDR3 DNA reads TGTGCCATCAGGGGGACTAGCGGGGGCCCAGCGGCCTACAATGAGCAGTTCTTC.

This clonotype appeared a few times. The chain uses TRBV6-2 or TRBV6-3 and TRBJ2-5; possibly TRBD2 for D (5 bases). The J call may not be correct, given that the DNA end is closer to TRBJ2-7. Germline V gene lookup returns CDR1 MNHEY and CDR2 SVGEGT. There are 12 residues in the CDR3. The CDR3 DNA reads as TGTGCCAGCGCGTCTCTAGCCTTCGAGCAGTACTTC. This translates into CASASLAFEQYF.

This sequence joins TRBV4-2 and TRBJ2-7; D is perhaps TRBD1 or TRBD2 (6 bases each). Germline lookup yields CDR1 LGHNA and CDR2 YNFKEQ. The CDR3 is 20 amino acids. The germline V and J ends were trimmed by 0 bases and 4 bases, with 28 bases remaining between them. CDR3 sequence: CASSQDHFSTTSRGSYEQYF. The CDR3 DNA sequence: TGTGCCAGCAGCCAAGATCATTTTAGTACCACTAGCAGGGGTTCGTACGAGCAGTACTTC.

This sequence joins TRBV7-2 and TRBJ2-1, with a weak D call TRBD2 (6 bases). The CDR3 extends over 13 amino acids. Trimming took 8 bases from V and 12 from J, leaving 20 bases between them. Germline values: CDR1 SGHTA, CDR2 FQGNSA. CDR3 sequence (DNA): TGTGCCAGCGCTGGGCCGGGAGAGGGCAGGCAGTTCTTC. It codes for CASAGPGEGRQFF.

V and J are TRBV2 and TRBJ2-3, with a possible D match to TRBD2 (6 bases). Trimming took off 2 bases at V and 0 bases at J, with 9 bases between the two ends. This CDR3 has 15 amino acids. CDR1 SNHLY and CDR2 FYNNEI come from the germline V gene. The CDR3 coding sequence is TGTGCCAGCAGTGAAACGGGACTTAGCACAGATACGCAGTATTTT. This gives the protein CASSETGLSTDTQYF.

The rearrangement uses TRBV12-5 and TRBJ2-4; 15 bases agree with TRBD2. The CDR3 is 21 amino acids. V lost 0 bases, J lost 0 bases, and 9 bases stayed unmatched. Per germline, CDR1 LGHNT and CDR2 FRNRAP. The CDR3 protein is CASGLVQRGLAGGLAKNIQYF. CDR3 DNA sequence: TGTGCTAGTGGTTTGGTACAGCGAGGACTAGCGGGAGGGCTAGCCAAAAACATTCAGTACTTC.

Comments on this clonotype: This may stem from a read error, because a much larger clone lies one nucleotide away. The CDR3 DNA follows: TGTGCCAGCAGCCTCGTCGGGCTAGCGGGAGGAGAGCAGTTATTC. Translation gives CASSLVGLAGGEQLF. The chain uses TRBV7-3 and TRBJ2-1, with 11 bases matching TRBD2. Germline values: CDR1 SGHTA, CDR2 FQGTGA. CDR3 length: 15 amino acids.

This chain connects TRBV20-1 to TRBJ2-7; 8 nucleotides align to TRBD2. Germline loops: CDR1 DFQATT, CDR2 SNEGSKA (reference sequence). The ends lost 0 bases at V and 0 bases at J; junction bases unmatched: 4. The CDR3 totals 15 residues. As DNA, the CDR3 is TGCAGTGCTAGAGATCCGGGAGGGCCCTCCTACGAGCAGTACTTC. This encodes CSARDPGGPSYEQYF.

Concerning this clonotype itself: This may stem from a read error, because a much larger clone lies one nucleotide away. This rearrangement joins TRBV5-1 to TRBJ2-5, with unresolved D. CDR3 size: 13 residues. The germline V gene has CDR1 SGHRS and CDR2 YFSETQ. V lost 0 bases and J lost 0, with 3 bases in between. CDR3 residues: CASSLAHQETQYF. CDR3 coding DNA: TGCGCCAGCAGCTTGGCCCACCAAGAGACCCAGTACTTC.

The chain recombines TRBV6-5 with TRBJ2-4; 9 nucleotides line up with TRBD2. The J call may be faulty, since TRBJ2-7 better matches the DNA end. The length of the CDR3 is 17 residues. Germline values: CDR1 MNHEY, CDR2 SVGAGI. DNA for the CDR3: TGTGCCAGCAGTTACTCGCGCGGGGTTAGCGGGAGCTACGAGCAGTACTTC. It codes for CASSYSRGVSGSYEQYF.

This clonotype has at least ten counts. The CDR3 here is CASSPPSSGNRRYAYF. The CDR3 nucleotides are TGTGCCAGCTCACCACCTTCTAGCGGGAACCGGAGATACGCGTATTTT. The chain joins TRBV18 to TRBJ2-3; 9 bases match TRBD2. Germline values: CDR1 KGHSH, CDR2 LQKENI. V gave up 0 bases and J gave up 14 bases; unmatched junction bases: 15. The CDR3 contains 16 residues.

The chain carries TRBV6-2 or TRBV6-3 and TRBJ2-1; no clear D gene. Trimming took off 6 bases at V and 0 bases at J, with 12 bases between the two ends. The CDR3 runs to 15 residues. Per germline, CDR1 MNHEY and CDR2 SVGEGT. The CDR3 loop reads CASRVDGRSYNEQFF. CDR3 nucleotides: TGTGCCAGCAGGGTGGACGGTCGCTCCTACAATGAGCAGTTCTTC.

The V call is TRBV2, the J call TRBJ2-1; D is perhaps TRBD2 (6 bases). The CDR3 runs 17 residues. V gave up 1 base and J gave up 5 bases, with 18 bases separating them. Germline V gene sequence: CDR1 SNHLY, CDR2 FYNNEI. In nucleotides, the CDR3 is TGTGCCAGCAGTGAAGGGGGGATGGGGAGGTCCCACAATGAGCAGTTCTTC. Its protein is CASSEGGMGRSHNEQFF. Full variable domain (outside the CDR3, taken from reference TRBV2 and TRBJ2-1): EPEVTQTPSHQVTQMGQEVILRCVPISNHLYFYWYRQILGQKVEFLVSFYNNEISEKSEIFDDQFSVERPDGSNFTLKIRSTKLEDSAMYFCASSEGGMGRSHNEQFFGPGTRLTVL.

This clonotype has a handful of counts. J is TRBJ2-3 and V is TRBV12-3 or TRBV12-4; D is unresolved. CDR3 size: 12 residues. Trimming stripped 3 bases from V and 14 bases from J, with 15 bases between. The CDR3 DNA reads TGTGCCAGCAGTTTCCCGAATCAGCGCGCGTATTTT. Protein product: CASSFPNQRAYF.

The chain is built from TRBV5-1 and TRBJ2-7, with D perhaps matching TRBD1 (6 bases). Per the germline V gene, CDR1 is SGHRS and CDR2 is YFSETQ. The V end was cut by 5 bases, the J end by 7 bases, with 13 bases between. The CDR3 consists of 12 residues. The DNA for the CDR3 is TGCGCCAGCAGTACAGGGATCGGAGAGCAGTACTTC. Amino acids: CASSTGIGEQYF. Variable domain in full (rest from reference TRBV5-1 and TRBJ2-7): KAGVTQTPRYLIKTRGQQVTLSCSPISGHRSVSWYQQTPGQGLQFLFEYFSETQRNKGNFPGRFSGRQFSNSRSEMNVSTLELGDSALYLCASSTGIGEQYFGPGTRLTVT.

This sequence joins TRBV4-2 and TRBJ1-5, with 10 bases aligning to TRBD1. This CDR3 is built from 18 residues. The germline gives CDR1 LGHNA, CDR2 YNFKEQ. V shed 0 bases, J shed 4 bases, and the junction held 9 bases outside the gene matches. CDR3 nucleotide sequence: TGTGCCAGCAGCCAAGACCCGACCCGGACAGGGGGAAATCAGCCCCAGCATTTT. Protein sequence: CASSQDPTRTGGNQPQHF.

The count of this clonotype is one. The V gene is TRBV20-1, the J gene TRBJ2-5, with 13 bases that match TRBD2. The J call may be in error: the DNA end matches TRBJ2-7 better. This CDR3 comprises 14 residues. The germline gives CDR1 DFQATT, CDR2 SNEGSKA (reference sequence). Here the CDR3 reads CSARTSGRSSEQYF. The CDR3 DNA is TGCAGTGCGAGGACTAGCGGGAGAAGTAGCGAGCAGTACTTC.

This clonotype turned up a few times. In DNA form, the CDR3 reads TGCAGTGAGGCGGGGCCCACAGATACGCAGTATTTT. Residues: CSEAGPTDTQYF. The V gene is TRBV20-1, the J gene TRBJ2-3, with TRBD2 as a possible D gene (6 bases). The CDR3 consists of 12 residues. With 7 bases removed from V and 2 bases from J, the gap between germline ends came to 10 bases. Germline CDR1 reads DFQATT; CDR2 reads SNEGSKA (reference sequence).

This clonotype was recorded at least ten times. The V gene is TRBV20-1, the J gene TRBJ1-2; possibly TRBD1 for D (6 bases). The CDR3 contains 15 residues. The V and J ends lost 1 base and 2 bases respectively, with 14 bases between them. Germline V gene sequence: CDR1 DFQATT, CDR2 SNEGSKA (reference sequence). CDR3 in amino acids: CSARALKGENYGYTF. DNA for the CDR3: TGCAGTGCTAGAGCCTTGAAGGGGGAGAACTATGGCTACACCTTC.

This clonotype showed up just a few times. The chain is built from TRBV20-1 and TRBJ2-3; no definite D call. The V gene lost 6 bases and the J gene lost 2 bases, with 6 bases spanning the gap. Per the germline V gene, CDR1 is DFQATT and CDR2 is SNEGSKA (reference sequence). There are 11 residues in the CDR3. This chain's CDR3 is CSASHTDTQYF. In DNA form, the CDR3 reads TGCAGTGCCAGCCACACAGATACGCAGTATTTT.

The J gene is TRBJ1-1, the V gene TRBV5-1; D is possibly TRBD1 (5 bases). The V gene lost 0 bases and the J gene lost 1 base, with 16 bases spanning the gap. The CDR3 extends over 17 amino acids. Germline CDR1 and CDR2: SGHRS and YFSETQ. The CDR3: CASSLAVAGTTNTEAFF. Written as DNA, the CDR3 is TGCGCCAGCAGCTTGGCCGTGGCAGGGACTACGAACACTGAAGCTTTCTTT.

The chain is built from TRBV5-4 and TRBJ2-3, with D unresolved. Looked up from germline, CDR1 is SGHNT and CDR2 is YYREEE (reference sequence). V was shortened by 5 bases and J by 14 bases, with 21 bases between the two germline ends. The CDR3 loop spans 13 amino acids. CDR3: CASSIDEGRDAYF. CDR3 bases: TGTGCCAGCAGTATCGACGAAGGCAGAGACGCGTATTTT.

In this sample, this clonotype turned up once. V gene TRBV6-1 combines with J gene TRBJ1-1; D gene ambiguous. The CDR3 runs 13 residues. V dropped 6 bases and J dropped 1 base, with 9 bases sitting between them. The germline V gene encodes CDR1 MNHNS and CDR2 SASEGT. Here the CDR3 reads CASSNIQNTEAFF. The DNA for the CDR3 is TGTGCCAGCAGCAATATTCAGAACACTGAAGCTTTCTTT.

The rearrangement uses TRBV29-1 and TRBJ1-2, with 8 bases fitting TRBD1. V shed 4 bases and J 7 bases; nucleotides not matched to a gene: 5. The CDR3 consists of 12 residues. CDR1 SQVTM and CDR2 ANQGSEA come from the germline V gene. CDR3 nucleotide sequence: TGCAGCGTTGGACAGGGGTTACGTGGCTACACCTTC. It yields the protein CSVGQGLRGYTF.

CDR3 sequence (DNA): TGCAGTGCTAGATTAAGACTAGCGGGCCGCCCGGCTGAGCAGTTCTTC. Its protein product is CSARLRLAGRPAEQFF. J is TRBJ2-1 and V is TRBV20-1, with 10 positions matching TRBD2. The V gene's germline CDR1 is DFQATT and CDR2 SNEGSKA (reference sequence). This CDR3 has 16 residues. The trim removed 2 bases at V and 9 bases at J, leaving 13 bases unmatched.

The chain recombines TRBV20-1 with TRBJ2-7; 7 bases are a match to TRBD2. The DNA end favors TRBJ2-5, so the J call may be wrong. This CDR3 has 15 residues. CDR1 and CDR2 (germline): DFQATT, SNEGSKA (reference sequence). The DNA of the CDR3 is TGCAGTGCTCGCCCAGAAAGACTAGCTGGGGAGACCCAGTACTTC. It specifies CSARPERLAGETQYF.

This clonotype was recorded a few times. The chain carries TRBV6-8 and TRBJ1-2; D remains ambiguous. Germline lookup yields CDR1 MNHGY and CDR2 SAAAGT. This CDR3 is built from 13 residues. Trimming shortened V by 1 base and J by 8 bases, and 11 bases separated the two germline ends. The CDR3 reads CASSYLVNRGYTF. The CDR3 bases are TGTGCCAGCAGTTACTTAGTGAACCGCGGCTACACCTTC.

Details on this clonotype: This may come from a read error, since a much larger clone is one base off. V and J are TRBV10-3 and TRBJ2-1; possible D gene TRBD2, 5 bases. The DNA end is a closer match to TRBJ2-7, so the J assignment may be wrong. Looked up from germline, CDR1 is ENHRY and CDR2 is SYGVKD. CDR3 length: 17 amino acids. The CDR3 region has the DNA TGTGCCATCAGTGAGGATAAGCGGCTCAGCTCCTACAATGAGCAGTACTTC. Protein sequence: CAISEDKRLSSYNEQYF.

This chain's CDR3 is CASSAEGGYEQYF. In nucleotides, the CDR3 is TGTGCCAGCAGCGCCGAGGGGGGCTACGAGCAGTACTTC. The chain is built from TRBV7-2 and TRBJ2-4; D assignment may be TRBD1 or TRBD2 (6 bases each). The DNA end lines up better with TRBJ2-7; the J call may be wrong. This CDR3 is built from 13 residues. CDR1 is SGHTA, CDR2 FQGNSA, per germline.

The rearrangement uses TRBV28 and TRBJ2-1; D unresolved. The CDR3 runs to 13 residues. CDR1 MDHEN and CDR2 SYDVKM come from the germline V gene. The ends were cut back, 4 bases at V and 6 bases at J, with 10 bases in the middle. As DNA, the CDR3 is TGTGCCAGCAGTTCCCCAGGCGCCAATGAGCAGTTCTTC. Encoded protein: CASSSPGANEQFF.